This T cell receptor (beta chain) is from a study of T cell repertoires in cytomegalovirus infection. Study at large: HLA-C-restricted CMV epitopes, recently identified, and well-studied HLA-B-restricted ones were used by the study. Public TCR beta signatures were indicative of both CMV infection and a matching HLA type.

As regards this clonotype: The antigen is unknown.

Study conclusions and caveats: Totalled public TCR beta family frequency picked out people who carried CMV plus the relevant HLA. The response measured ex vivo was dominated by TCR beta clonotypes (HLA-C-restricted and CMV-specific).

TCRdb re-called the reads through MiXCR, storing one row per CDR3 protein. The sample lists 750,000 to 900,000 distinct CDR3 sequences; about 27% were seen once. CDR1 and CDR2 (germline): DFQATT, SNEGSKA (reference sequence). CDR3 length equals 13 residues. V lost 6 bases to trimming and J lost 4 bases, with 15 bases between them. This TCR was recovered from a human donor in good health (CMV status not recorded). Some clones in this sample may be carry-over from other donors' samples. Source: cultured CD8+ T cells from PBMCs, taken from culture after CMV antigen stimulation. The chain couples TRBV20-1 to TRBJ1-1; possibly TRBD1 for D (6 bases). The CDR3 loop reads CSAPTGIGTEAFF. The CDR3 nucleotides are TGCAGTGCCCCCACAGGGATCGGCACTGAAGCTTTCTTT.